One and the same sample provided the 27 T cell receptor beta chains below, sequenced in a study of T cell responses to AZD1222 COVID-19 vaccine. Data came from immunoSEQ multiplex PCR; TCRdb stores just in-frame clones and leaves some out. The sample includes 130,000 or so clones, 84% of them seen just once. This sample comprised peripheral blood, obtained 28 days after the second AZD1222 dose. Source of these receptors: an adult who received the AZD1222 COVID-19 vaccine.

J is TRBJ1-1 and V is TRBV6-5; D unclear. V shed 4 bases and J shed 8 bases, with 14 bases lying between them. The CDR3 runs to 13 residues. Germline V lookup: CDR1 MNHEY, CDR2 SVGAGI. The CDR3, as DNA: TGTGCCAGCAGTTCTCTTGGCCAGAGGGAAGCTTTCTTT. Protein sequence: CASSSLGQREAFF.

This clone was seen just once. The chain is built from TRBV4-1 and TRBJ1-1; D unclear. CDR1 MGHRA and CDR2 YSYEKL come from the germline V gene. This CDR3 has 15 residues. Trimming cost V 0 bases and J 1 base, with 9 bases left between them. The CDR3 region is CASSQDETTNTEAFF. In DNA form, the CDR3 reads TGCGCCAGCAGCCAAGACGAGACAACGAACACTGAAGCTTTCTTT.

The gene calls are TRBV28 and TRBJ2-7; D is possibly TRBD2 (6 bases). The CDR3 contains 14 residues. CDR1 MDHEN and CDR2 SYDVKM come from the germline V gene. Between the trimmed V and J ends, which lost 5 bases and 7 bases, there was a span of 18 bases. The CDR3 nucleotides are TGTGCCAGCAGTGGGGGACTGGTAATACGAGAGCAGTACTTC. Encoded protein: CASSGGLVIREQYF. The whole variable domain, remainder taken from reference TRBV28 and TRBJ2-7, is DVKVTQSSRYLVKRTGEKVFLECVQDMDHENMFWYRQDPGLGLRLIYFSYDVKMKEKGDIPEGYSVSREKKERFSLILESASTNQTSMYLCASSGGLVIREQYFGPGTRLTVT.

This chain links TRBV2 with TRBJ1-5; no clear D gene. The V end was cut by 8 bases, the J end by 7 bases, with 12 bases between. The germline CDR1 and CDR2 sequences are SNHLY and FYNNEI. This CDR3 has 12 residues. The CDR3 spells CASSRPIQPQHF. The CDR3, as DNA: TGTGCCAGCTCCCGCCCTATCCAGCCCCAGCATTTT.

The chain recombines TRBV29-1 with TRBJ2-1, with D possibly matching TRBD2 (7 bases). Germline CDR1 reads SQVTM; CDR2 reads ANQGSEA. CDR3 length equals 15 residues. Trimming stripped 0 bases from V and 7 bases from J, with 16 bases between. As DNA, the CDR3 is TGCAGCGTTGAAGATTGGCGCGGGGGCGGAAATGAGCAGTTCTTC. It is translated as CSVEDWRGGGNEQFF.

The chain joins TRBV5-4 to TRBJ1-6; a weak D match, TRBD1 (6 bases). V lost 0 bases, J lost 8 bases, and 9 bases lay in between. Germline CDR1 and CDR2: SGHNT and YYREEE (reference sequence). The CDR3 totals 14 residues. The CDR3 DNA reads TGTGCCAGCAGCTTGGGCAGGGGTGATTCACCCCTCCACTTT. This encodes CASSLGRGDSPLHF.

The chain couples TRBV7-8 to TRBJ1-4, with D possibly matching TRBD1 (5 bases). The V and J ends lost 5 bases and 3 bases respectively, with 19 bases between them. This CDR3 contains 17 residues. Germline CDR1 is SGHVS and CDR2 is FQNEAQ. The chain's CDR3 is CASSLKGAWGSNEKLFF. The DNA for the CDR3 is TGTGCCAGCAGCCTTAAAGGGGCTTGGGGTTCTAATGAAAAACTGTTTTTT.

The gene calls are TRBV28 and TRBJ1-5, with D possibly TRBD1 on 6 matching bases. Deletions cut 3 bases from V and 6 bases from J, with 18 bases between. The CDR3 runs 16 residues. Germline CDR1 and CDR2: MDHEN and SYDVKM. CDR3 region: CASSFPLFGGLQPQHF. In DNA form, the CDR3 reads TGTGCCAGCAGTTTCCCCTTATTCGGGGGGCTTCAGCCCCAGCATTTT.

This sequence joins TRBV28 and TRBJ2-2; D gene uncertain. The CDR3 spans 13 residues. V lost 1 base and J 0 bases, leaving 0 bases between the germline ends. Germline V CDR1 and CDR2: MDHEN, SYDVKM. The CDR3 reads CASSLSNTGELFF. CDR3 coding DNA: TGTGCCAGCAGTTTATCGAACACCGGGGAGCTGTTTTTT.

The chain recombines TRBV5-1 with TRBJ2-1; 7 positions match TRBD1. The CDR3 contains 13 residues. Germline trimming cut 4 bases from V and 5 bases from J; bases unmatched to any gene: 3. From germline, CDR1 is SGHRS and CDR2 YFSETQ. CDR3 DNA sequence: TGCGCCAGCAGCGTGACAGGGAACAATGAGCAGTTCTTC. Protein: CASSVTGNNEQFF.

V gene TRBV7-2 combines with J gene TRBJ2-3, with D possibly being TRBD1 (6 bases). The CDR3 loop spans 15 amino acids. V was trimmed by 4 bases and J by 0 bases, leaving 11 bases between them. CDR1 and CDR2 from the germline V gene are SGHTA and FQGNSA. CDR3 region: CASSSQGVSTDTQYF. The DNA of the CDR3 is TGTGCCAGCAGCTCACAGGGTGTCAGCACAGATACGCAGTATTTT.

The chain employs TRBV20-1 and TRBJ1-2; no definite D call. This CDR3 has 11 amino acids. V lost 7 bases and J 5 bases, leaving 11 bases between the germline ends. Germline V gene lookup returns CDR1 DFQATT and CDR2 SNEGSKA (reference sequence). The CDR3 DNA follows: TGCAGTGGTATAGGGAGTTATGGCTACACCTTC. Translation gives CSGIGSYGYTF.

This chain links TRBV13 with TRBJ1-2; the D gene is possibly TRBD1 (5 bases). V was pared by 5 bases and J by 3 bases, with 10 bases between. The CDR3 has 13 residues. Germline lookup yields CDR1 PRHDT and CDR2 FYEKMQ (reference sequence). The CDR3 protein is CASSAGIDYGYTF. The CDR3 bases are TGTGCCAGCAGCGCAGGGATCGACTATGGCTACACCTTC. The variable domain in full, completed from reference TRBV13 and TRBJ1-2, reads AAGVIQSPRHLIKEKRETATLKCYPIPRHDTVYWYQQGPGQDPQFLISFYEKMQSDKGSIPDRFSAQQFSDYHSELNMSSLELGDSALYFCASSAGIDYGYTFGSGTRLTVV.

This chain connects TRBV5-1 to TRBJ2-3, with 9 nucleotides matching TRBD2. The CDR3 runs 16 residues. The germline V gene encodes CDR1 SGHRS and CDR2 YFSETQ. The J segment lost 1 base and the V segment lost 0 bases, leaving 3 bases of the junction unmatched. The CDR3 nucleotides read TGCGCCAGCAGCTTGGTGGCTAGCGGGGGCACAGATACGCAGTATTTT. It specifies CASSLVASGGTDTQYF.

In nucleotides, the CDR3 is TGTGCCAGCAGCGTAGAGGCAGGCTCTGGAAACACCATATATTTT. Translation: CASSVEAGSGNTIYF. The chain has TRBV9 and TRBJ1-3; D call uncertain. Trimming took off 0 bases at V and 0 bases at J, with 7 bases between the two ends. Per germline, CDR1 SGDLS and CDR2 YYNGEE. CDR3 size: 15 residues. The whole variable domain, remainder taken from reference TRBV9 and TRBJ1-3, is DSGVTQTPKHLITATGQRVTLRCSPRSGDLSVYWYQQSLDQGLQFLIQYYNGEERAKGNILERFSAQQFPDLHSELNLSSLELGDSALYFCASSVEAGSGNTIYFGEGSWLTVV.

The CDR3 region is CASSSGVGLQETQYF. CDR3 bases: TGTGCCTCCTCCTCGGGGGTAGGCCTCCAAGAGACCCAGTACTTC. The gene calls are TRBV19 and TRBJ2-5, with TRBD2 as a possible D gene (6 bases). In germline, CDR1 is LNHDA, CDR2 SQIVND (reference sequence). The CDR3 runs 15 residues. Trimming stripped 11 bases from V and 1 base from J, with 20 bases between. Supplemented by reference TRBV19 and TRBJ2-5, the full variable domain reads DGGITQSPKYLFRKEGQNVTLSCEQNLNHDAMYWYRQDPGQGLRLIYYSQIVNDFQKGDIAEGYSVSREKKESFPLTVTSAQKNPTAFYLCASSSGVGLQETQYFGPGTRLLVL.

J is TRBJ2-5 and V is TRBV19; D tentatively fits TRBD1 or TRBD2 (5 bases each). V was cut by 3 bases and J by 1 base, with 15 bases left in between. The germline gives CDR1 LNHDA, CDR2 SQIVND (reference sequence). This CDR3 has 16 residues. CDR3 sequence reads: CASSIMGRKIQETQYF. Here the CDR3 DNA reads TGTGCCAGTAGTATCATGGGACGGAAGATCCAAGAGACCCAGTACTTC.

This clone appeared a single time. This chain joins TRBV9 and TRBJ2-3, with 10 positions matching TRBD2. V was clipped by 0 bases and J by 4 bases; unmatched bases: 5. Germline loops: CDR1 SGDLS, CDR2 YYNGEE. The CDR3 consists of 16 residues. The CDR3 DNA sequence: TGTGCCAGCAGCGTAGGGGCTAGCGGGGGCTCAGATACGCAGTATTTT. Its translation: CASSVGASGGSDTQYF.

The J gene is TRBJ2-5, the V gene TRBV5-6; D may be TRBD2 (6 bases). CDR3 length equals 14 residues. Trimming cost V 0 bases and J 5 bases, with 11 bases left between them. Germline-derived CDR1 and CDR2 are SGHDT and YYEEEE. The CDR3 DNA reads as TGTGCCAGCAGCTTGGCCGGGAGTAGGGAGACCCAGTACTTC. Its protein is CASSLAGSRETQYF.

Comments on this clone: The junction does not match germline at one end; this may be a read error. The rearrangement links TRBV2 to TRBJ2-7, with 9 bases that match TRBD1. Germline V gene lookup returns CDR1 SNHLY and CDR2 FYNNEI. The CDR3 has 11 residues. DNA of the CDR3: TGTGCCAGCAAAGACAGGGGGTGGAACGGCTTC. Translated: CASKDRGWNGF.

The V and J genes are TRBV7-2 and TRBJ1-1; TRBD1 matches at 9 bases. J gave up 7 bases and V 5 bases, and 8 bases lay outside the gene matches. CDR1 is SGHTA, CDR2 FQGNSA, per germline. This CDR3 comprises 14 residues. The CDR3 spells CASSPGTGRIEAFF. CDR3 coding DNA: TGTGCCAGCAGCCCGGGGACAGGGAGGATTGAAGCTTTCTTT. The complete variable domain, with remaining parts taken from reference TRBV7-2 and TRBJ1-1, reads GAGVSQSPSNKVTEKGKDVELRCDPISGHTALYWYRQSLGQGLEFLIYFQGNSAPDKSGLPSDRFSAERTGGSVSTLTIQRTQQEDSAVYLCASSPGTGRIEAFFGQGTRLTVV.

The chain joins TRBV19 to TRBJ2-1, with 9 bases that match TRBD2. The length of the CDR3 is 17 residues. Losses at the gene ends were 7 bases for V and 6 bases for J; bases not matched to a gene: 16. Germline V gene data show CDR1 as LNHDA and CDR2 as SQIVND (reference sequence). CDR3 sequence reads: CASIRQAGGGQGNEQFF. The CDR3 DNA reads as TGTGCCAGTATCCGGCAAGCGGGGGGAGGTCAGGGCAATGAGCAGTTCTTC. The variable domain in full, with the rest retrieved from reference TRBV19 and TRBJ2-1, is DGGITQSPKYLFRKEGQNVTLSCEQNLNHDAMYWYRQDPGQGLRLIYYSQIVNDFQKGDIAEGYSVSREKKESFPLTVTSAQKNPTAFYLCASIRQAGGGQGNEQFFGPGTRLTVL.

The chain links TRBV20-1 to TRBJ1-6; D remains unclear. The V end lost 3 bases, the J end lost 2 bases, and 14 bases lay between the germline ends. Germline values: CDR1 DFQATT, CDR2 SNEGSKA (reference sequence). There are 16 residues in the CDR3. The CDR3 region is CSASGTRAPYNSPLHF. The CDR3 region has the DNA TGCAGTGCTAGTGGTACAAGGGCCCCCTATAATTCACCCCTCCACTTT.

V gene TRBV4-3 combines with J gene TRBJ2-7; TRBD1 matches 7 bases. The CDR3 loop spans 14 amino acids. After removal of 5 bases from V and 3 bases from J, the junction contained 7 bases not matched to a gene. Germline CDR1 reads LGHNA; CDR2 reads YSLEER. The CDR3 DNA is TGCGCCAGCAGCACAGACAGGGCCCGCTACGAGCAGTACTTC. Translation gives CASSTDRARYEQYF.

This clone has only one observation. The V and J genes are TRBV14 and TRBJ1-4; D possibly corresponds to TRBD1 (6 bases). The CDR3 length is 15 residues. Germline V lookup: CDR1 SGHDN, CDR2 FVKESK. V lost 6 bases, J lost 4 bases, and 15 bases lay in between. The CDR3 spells CASSRLQGGNEKLFF. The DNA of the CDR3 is TGTGCCAGCAGTCGTTTACAGGGAGGTAATGAAAAACTGTTTTTT.

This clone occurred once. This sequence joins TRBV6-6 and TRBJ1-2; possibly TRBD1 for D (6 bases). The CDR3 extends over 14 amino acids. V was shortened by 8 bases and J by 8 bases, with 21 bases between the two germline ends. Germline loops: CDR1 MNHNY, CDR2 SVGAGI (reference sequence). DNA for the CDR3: TGTGCCAGCTCGACCCCGGGACACCCCTCGGGCTACACCTTC. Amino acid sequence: CASSTPGHPSGYTF.

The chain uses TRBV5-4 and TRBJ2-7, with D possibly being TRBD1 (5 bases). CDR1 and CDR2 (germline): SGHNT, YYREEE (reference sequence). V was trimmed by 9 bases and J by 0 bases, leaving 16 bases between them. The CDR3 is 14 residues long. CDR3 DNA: TGTGCCACCAAATCGCGACAGAACTCCTACGAGCAGTACTTC. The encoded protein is CATKSRQNSYEQYF.